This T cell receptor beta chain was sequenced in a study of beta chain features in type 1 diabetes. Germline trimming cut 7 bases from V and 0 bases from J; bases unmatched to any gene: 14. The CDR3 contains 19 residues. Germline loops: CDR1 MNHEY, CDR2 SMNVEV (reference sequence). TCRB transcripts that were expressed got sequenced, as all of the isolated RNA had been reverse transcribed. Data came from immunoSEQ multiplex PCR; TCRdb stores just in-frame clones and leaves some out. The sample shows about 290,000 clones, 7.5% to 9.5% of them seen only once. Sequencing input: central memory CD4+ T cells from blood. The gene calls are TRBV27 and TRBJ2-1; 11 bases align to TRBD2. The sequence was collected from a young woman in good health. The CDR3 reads CASTFHGTSGRSSYNEQFF. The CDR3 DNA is TGTGCCAGCACCTTCCACGGGACTAGCGGAAGAAGCTCCTACAATGAGCAGTTCTTC.